Shown below are 25 T cell receptor beta chains from a single sample sequenced in a study of CD8+ T cells in alopecia areata. Treatment of the sample: oral pan-JAK inhibitor, 5-10 mg twice daily. Sequencing relied on a cDNA template that was reverse transcribed from extracted RNA. Repertoires were generated with immunoSEQ multiplex PCR, while TCRdb's copy carries only in-frame clones and drops some. The sample lists over 250,000 clones, around 64% seen once, with about 0.9% in the top ten. The sample consisted of CD4+ T cells sorted from blood, taken around week 54, from a patient treated with tofacitinib. All receptors derive from a human donor with alopecia areata.

In this sample, this clone turned up a few times. The chain employs TRBV13 and TRBJ2-2; tentative D call: TRBD2 (5 bases). From germline, CDR1 is PRHDT and CDR2 FYEKMQ (reference sequence). The CDR3 spans 15 residues. V shed 5 bases and J shed 6 bases, with 16 bases lying between them. The CDR3 region has the DNA TGTGCCAGCAGCACGGGATCCCCTTTGCCCGGGGAGCTGTTTTTT. This translates into CASSTGSPLPGELFF.

This chain links TRBV7-8 with TRBJ2-7; 10 positions match TRBD1. The germline gives CDR1 SGHVS, CDR2 FQNEAQ. The CDR3 loop spans 14 amino acids. The V gene end was trimmed by 4 bases and the J gene end by 4 bases; junction bases not matched to a gene: 4. CDR3 protein: CASSYGTGEYEQYF. The CDR3 nucleotides are TGTGCCAGCAGCTACGGGACAGGGGAGTACGAGCAGTACTTC.

The chain combines TRBV19 with TRBJ1-1; a weak D match, TRBD1 (5 bases). The V end lost 0 bases, the J end lost 1 base, and 9 bases lay between the germline ends. CDR3 length: 15 residues. The germline V gene encodes CDR1 LNHDA and CDR2 SQIVND (reference sequence). The CDR3 DNA is TGTGCCAGTAGTATAGATTGGGGCAGGAACACTGAAGCTTTCTTT. This sequence encodes CASSIDWGRNTEAFF.

The chain carries TRBV7-2 and TRBJ1-2, with 7 bases identical to TRBD1. Germline lookup yields CDR1 SGHTA and CDR2 FQGNSA. Trimming at V came to 3 bases and at J to 1 base, leaving 2 bases not matched to a gene. The length of the CDR3 is 14 residues. The CDR3 nucleotides read TGTGCCAGCAGCTTCCGGGACAGTAACTATGGCTACACCTTC. Residues: CASSFRDSNYGYTF.

In its sample, this clone is medium-sized. The rearrangement links TRBV19 to TRBJ2-3, with D hard to call. The CDR3 runs to 15 residues. Germline V CDR1 and CDR2: LNHDA, SQIVND (reference sequence). V was pared by 6 bases and J by 0 bases, with 13 bases between. As DNA, the CDR3 is TGTGCCAGTAGCCTAACGGTAACTAGCACAGATACGCAGTATTTT. It translates to CASSLTVTSTDTQYF.

For the CDR3, the DNA is TGTGCCTGGAGCGGGGGGGTTAGCACAGATACGCAGTATTTT. Its translation is CAWSGGVSTDTQYF. The J gene is TRBJ2-3, the V gene TRBV30; 8 bases align to TRBD2. The germline V gene encodes CDR1 GTSNPN and CDR2 SVGIG (reference sequence). Trimming at V came to 3 bases and at J to 0 bases, leaving 2 bases not matched to a gene. This CDR3 is 14 amino acids long. Supplemented by reference TRBV30 and TRBJ2-3, the full variable domain reads SQTIHQWPATLVQPVGSPLSLECTVEGTSNPNLYWYRQAAGRGLQLLFYSVGIGQISSEVPQNLSASRPQDRQFILSSKKLLLSDSGFYLCAWSGGVSTDTQYFGPGTRLTVL.

The J gene is TRBJ2-1, the V gene TRBV5-4; 7 bases are a match to TRBD2. Trimming removed 4 bases from V and 1 base from J; junction bases left unmatched: 5. There are 15 residues in the CDR3. The germline gives CDR1 SGHNT, CDR2 YYREEE (reference sequence). CDR3 region: CASSERGGSYNEQFF. CDR3 DNA: TGTGCCAGCAGCGAGCGGGGAGGATCCTACAATGAGCAGTTCTTC. The full variable domain, with the rest looked up from reference TRBV5-4 and TRBJ2-1, is ETGVTQSPTHLIKTRGQQVTLRCSSQSGHNTVSWYQQALGQGPQFIFQYYREEENGRGNFPPRFSGLQFPNYSSELNVNALELDDSALYLCASSERGGSYNEQFFGPGTRLTVL.

Only a few counts were recorded for this clone. This chain joins TRBV4-3 and TRBJ1-6; 7 positions agree with TRBD1. The germline V gene has CDR1 LGHNA and CDR2 YSLEER. There are 17 residues in the CDR3. J gave up 0 bases and V 4 bases, and 6 bases lay outside the gene matches. This chain's CDR3 is CASSPNRGSSYNSPLHF. The DNA for the CDR3 is TGCGCCAGCAGCCCAAACAGGGGCAGCTCCTATAATTCACCCCTCCACTTT.

This clone was observed once. This chain connects TRBV5-1 to TRBJ1-1, with D possibly matching TRBD1 (5 bases). This CDR3 region has 14 residues. Trimming removed 1 base from V and 7 bases from J, with 14 bases in between. Germline V gives CDR1 SGHRS, CDR2 YFSETQ. This CDR3 reads CASSLSRVNDEAFF. The CDR3 region has the DNA TGCGCCAGCAGCTTGAGCAGGGTGAATGATGAAGCTTTCTTT.

The chain has TRBV4-1 and TRBJ2-5; TRBD1 might be the D (6 bases). Germline CDR1 reads MGHRA; CDR2 reads YSYEKL. The CDR3 covers 15 residues. Deletions cut 0 bases from V and 5 bases from J, with 13 bases between. CDR3 region: CASSQDQGSLETQYF. The CDR3 DNA reads as TGCGCCAGCAGCCAAGATCAGGGGAGTTTGGAGACCCAGTACTTC.

The chain employs TRBV10-3 and TRBJ2-3; D is perhaps TRBD2 (6 bases). V gave up 10 bases and J gave up 5 bases, with 10 bases separating them. Germline V gene lookup returns CDR1 ENHRY and CDR2 SYGVKD. This CDR3 has 11 residues. The DNA of the CDR3 is TGTGCCAGCGGGACCCGAGATACGCAGTATTTT. This translates into CASGTRDTQYF.

This clone occurred a few times. The rearrangement links TRBV11-2 to TRBJ1-3, with a tentative D call TRBD1 (5 bases). Trimming cost V 0 bases and J 2 bases, with 11 bases left between them. The CDR3 length is 16 residues. Germline V gene sequence: CDR1 SGHAT, CDR2 FQNNGV. In nucleotides, the CDR3 is TGTGCCAGCAGCTTAGATAGCAGGGCAGCTGGAAACACCATATATTTT. It encodes CASSLDSRAAGNTIYF. The variable domain in full, completed from reference TRBV11-2 and TRBJ1-3, reads EAGVAQSPRYKIIEKRQSVAFWCNPISGHATLYWYQQILGQGPKLLIQFQNNGVVDDSQLPKDRFSAERLKGVDSTLKIQPAKLEDSAVYLCASSLDSRAAGNTIYFGEGSWLTVV.

This clone showed up just a few times. The V gene is TRBV7-2, the J gene TRBJ2-3; the match to TRBD1 covers 9 bases. CDR1 is SGHTA and CDR2 is FQGNSA in the germline V gene. The V segment lost 1 base and the J segment 2 bases; nucleotides outside the gene matches: 1. This CDR3 is 15 amino acids long. CDR3 protein: CASSLGTGDTDTQYF. DNA for the CDR3: TGTGCCAGCAGCTTAGGGACAGGGGACACAGATACGCAGTATTTT.

The rearrangement links TRBV11-2 to TRBJ2-7; D unresolved. In germline, CDR1 is SGHAT, CDR2 FQNNGV. The CDR3 extends over 12 amino acids. V was clipped by 5 bases and J by 6 bases, with 11 bases between them. The CDR3 DNA reads as TGTGCCAGCAGCCCTGCCGGAGTCGAGCAGTACTTC. Protein sequence: CASSPAGVEQYF.

This rearrangement joins TRBV29-1 to TRBJ2-7; TRBD2 matches 11 bases. The CDR3 loop spans 14 amino acids. The J segment lost 1 base and the V segment lost 6 bases, leaving 5 bases of the junction unmatched. Germline CDR1 SQVTM, CDR2 ANQGSEA. The CDR3 protein is CSVVTSGVSYEQYF. The CDR3 bases are TGCAGCGTGGTGACTAGCGGGGTATCCTACGAGCAGTACTTC.

This clone was detected once. V and J are TRBV15 and TRBJ1-5; D perhaps matches TRBD1 (6 bases). Trimming stripped 3 bases from V and 2 bases from J, with 14 bases between. CDR1 is LNHNV, CDR2 YYDKDF, per germline (reference sequence). The CDR3 runs to 16 residues. The CDR3 spells CATSRIPSGGNQPQHF. In nucleotides, the CDR3 is TGTGCCACCAGCAGGATACCATCAGGGGGCAATCAGCCCCAGCATTTT.

The CDR3 spells CASSLQGARETQYF. CDR3 in DNA: TGTGCCAGCAGCTTACAGGGGGCCAGGGAGACCCAGTACTTC. The V gene is TRBV7-2, the J gene TRBJ2-5; TRBD1 agrees at 8 bases. The CDR3 consists of 14 residues. J lost 5 bases, V lost 2 bases, and 4 bases had no gene match. Germline values: CDR1 SGHTA, CDR2 FQGNSA.

This chain uses TRBV29-1 with TRBJ1-1, with 9 bases fitting TRBD1. V gave up 6 bases and J gave up 2 bases; unmatched junction bases: 4. This CDR3 has 13 residues. Germline V gene lookup returns CDR1 SQVTM and CDR2 ANQGSEA. CDR3 DNA sequence: TGCAGCGTAAGGACAGGGGAAAACACTGAAGCTTTCTTT. Translated: CSVRTGENTEAFF.

V usage is TRBV15 and J usage is TRBJ2-5; D gene uncertain. Between the trimmed V and J ends, which lost 5 bases and 5 bases, there was a span of 9 bases. Germline assignment: CDR1 LNHNV and CDR2 YYDKDF (reference sequence). The CDR3 consists of 12 residues. CDR3 in amino acids: CATSSEGETQYF. The CDR3 nucleotides read TGTGCCACCAGCTCCGAAGGGGAGACCCAGTACTTC.

This clone was found a few times. The chain links TRBV29-1 to TRBJ1-2, with TRBD1 matching over 9 bases. CDR1 and CDR2 (germline): SQVTM, ANQGSEA. V lost 5 bases to trimming and J lost 5 bases; unmatched junction nucleotides: 6. CDR3 length equals 13 residues. The chain's CDR3 is CSVSGQGRYGYTF. The CDR3 coding sequence is TGCAGCGTTTCCGGACAGGGGAGATATGGCTACACCTTC.

This chain connects TRBV30 to TRBJ2-7; D is possibly TRBD2 (6 bases). Trimming shortened V by 4 bases and J by 2 bases, and 15 bases separated the two germline ends. The CDR3 spans 14 residues. CDR1 is GTSNPN and CDR2 is SVGIG in the germline V gene (reference sequence). CDR3 protein: CAWKRDAGPYEQYF. CDR3 nucleotide sequence: TGTGCCTGGAAGAGGGATGCGGGACCCTACGAGCAGTACTTC.

The chain has TRBV25-1 and TRBJ2-3, with D perhaps assigned TRBD1 or TRBD2 (6 bases each). This CDR3 region has 15 residues. The V end was cut by 1 base, the J end by 6 bases, with 14 bases between. The germline V gene has CDR1 MGHDK and CDR2 SYGVNS. CDR3 in DNA: TGTGCCAGCAGTGAATCGAAAGGGGGGAGGGATACGCAGTATTTT. Translated: CASSESKGGRDTQYF.

The chain links TRBV27 to TRBJ2-3; tentatively, D is TRBD1 or TRBD2 (5 bases each). Germline V gives CDR1 MNHEY, CDR2 SMNVEV (reference sequence). V gave up 7 bases and J gave up 4 bases, with 18 bases separating them. CDR3 length: 15 residues. CDR3 in amino acids: CASTWDGKSPDTQYF. CDR3 in DNA: TGTGCCAGCACCTGGGACGGGAAATCCCCAGATACGCAGTATTTT.

This clone has at least ten counts. V usage is TRBV11-2 and J usage is TRBJ2-6; D perhaps matches TRBD2 (6 bases). CDR1 is SGHAT, CDR2 FQNNGV, per germline. The CDR3 contains 18 residues. Between the trimmed V and J ends, which lost 5 bases and 0 bases, there was a span of 17 bases. CDR3 nucleotide sequence: TGTGCCAGCAGCCGCCGGGGACTCATTTTCTCTGGGGCCAACGTCCTGACTTTC. This sequence encodes CASSRRGLIFSGANVLTF.

This sequence joins TRBV2 and TRBJ2-5, with D perhaps TRBD1 (6 bases). This CDR3 has 14 residues. V was shortened by 6 bases and J by 9 bases, with 20 bases between the two germline ends. The germline gives CDR1 SNHLY, CDR2 FYNNEI. The CDR3 DNA is TGTGCCAGCAGAGGGACAAACAGGGAGCGGCCCCAGTACTTC. Protein sequence: CASRGTNRERPQYF.